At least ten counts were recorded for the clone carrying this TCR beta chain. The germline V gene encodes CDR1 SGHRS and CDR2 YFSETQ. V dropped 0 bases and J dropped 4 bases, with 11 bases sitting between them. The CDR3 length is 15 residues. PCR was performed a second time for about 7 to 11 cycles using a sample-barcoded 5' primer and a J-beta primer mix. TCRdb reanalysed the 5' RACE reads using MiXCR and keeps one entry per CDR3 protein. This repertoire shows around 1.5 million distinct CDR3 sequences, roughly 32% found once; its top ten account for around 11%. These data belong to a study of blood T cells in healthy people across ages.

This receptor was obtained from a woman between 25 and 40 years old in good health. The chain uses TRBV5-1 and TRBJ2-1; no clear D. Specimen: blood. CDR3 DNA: TGCGCCAGCAGCTTGGGGCAGGAAGCGTACAATGAGCAGTTCTTC. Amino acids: CASSLGQEAYNEQFF. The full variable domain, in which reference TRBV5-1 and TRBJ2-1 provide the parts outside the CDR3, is KAGVTQTPRYLIKTRGQQVTLSCSPISGHRSVSWYQQTPGQGLQFLFEYFSETQRNKGNFPGRFSGRQFSNSRSEMNVSTLELGDSALYLCASSLGQEAYNEQFFGPGTRLTVL.